The T cell receptor (beta chain) described here comes from a study of response to subunit inactivated influenza vaccine. TCRdb itself ran the RT-PCR reads through MiXCR, one entry per CDR3 protein. Of 450,000 to 600,000 distinct CDR3 sequences listed, 15% to 20% are singletons. CDR1 SGHRS and CDR2 YFSETQ come from the germline V gene. The CDR3 is made up of 13 amino acids. The V end was cut by 0 bases, the J end by 7 bases, with 11 bases between. This TCR was sampled from a man aged 45 to 70 who received an inactivated influenza vaccine. This sample comprised CD4+ T cells sorted from PBMCs, obtained approximately 25 months after vaccination. This chain uses TRBV5-1 with TRBJ2-7, with D unclear. CDR3 amino acids: CASSLDSLGEQYF. CDR3 DNA sequence: TGCGCCAGCAGCTTGGACAGTCTCGGAGAGCAGTACTTC.